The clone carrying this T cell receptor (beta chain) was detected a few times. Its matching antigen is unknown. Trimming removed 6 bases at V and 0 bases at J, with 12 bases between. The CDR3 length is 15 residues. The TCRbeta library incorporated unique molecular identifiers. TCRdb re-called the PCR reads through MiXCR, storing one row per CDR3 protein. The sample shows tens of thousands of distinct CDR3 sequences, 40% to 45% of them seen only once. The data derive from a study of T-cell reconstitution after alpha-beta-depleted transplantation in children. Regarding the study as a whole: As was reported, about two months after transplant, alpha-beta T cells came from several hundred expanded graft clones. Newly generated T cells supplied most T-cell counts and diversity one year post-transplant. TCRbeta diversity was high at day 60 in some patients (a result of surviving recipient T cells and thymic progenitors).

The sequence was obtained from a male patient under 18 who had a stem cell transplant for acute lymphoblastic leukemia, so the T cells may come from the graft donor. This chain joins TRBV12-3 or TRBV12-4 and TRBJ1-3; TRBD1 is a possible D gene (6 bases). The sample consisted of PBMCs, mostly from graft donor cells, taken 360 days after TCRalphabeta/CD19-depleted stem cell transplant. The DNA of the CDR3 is TGTGCCAGCAGGAGGACAGCTAGCTCTGGAAACACCATATATTTT. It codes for CASRRTASSGNTIYF.